Following are 29 T cell receptor beta chains from one sample sequenced in a study of glioma-infiltrating T cells. The iRepertoire nested amplicon-rescue multiplex PCR amplified TCR alpha and beta CDR3s from RNA. TCRdb passed the multiplex PCR reads through MiXCR, listing each CDR3 protein once. The table shows about 140,000 distinct CDR3 sequences, with about 39% occurring only once. The sequenced material came from glioma tissue, nonneoplastic brain tissue, or PBMCs (not recorded which). The origin of the receptors is a human donor with low-grade glioma or glioblastoma, undergoing nonglioma brain surgery, or in good health (not recorded which).

Worth noting for this clonotype: Germline is not matched at one junction end, which may reflect a read error. The chain joins TRBV6-1 to TRBJ2-5, with 10 nucleotides matching TRBD1. This CDR3 is 13 amino acids long. Germline-derived CDR1 and CDR2 are MNHNS and SASEGT. The CDR3 nucleotides are TGTGCCAGCAGGACAGGGGGCACAGAGAGCCAGTACTTC. Residues: CASRTGGTESQYF.

This clonotype has more than one count but fewer than ten. This chain uses TRBV4-3 with TRBJ2-1, with D hard to call. CDR3 length: 13 amino acids. Per germline, CDR1 LGHNA and CDR2 YSLEER. Trimming pared 3 bases from V and 8 bases from J, leaving 11 bases between. The CDR3 loop reads CASSHTTLYEQFF. As DNA, the CDR3 is TGCGCCAGCAGCCATACCACTCTGTATGAGCAGTTCTTC.

V usage is TRBV12-3 or TRBV12-4 and J usage is TRBJ2-7; TRBD1 agrees at 8 bases. V trimming: 5 bases; J trimming: 2 bases; junction bases outside the gene matches: 11. This CDR3 has 16 amino acids. The CDR3 nucleotides read TGTGCCAGCAGTCCCCAAGGGGGGACAGGCCCCTACGAGCAGTACTTC. As protein: CASSPQGGTGPYEQYF.

The genes are TRBV6-9 and TRBJ2-1, with D possibly matching TRBD2 (6 bases). The CDR3 covers 15 residues. Germline-derived CDR1 and CDR2 are MNHGY and SVAAGI. Trimming took off 3 bases at V and 3 bases at J, with 12 bases between the two ends. Written as DNA, the CDR3 is TGTGCCAGCAGTTACGCGGGGAACATCTACAATGAGCAGTTCTTC. This gives the protein CASSYAGNIYNEQFF.

The chain links TRBV28 to TRBJ2-5; no clear D. Trimming took 2 bases from V and 3 from J, leaving 19 bases between them. This CDR3 has 17 residues. Germline-derived CDR1 and CDR2 are MDHEN and SYDVKM. The CDR3 sequence: CASSLRAAEPQEETQYF. CDR3 bases: TGTGCCAGCAGTTTACGGGCAGCCGAACCCCAAGAAGAGACCCAGTACTTC.

This clonotype was seen only a few times. The V gene is TRBV28, the J gene TRBJ1-1; D gene ambiguous. The germline V gene encodes CDR1 MDHEN and CDR2 SYDVKM. V was trimmed by 2 bases and J by 8 bases, leaving 12 bases between them. This CDR3 has 13 amino acids. CDR3 DNA: TGTGCCAGCAGTTTACTTACAGTACCAGAAGCTTTCTTT. Translation: CASSLLTVPEAFF.

The chain carries TRBV19 and TRBJ1-2; D is possibly TRBD1 (6 bases). The V end lost 6 bases, the J end lost 0 bases, and 17 bases lay between the germline ends. Germline-derived CDR1 and CDR2 are LNHDA and SQIVND (reference sequence). The length of the CDR3 is 16 residues. CDR3 amino acids: CASRHKAGAANYGYTF. CDR3 in DNA: TGTGCCAGTAGACACAAAGCGGGGGCAGCTAACTATGGCTACACCTTC.

This clonotype was observed a few times. The gene calls are TRBV6-1 and TRBJ2-5; D is unresolved. CDR3 length equals 12 residues. Deletions cut 5 bases from V and 5 bases from J, with 9 bases between. CDR1 is MNHNS and CDR2 is SASEGT in the germline V gene. DNA for the CDR3: TGTGCCAGCAGTTATCGACGGGAGACCCAGTACTTC. Its protein product is CASSYRRETQYF.

The chain is built from TRBV20-1 and TRBJ2-2; 12 bases map to TRBD1. The V gene end was trimmed by 3 bases and the J gene end by 7 bases; junction bases not matched to a gene: 9. Germline CDR1 reads DFQATT; CDR2 reads SNEGSKA (reference sequence). The CDR3 is 16 amino acids. In DNA form, the CDR3 reads TGCAGTGCTAGGGGTCCGGGACAGGGGGCCGTCGGGGAGCTGTTTTTT. Translation gives CSARGPGQGAVGELFF.

To note about this clonotype: One end of the junction varies from germline; a read error may be responsible. The chain combines TRBV5-4 with TRBJ2-1; no definite D call. Germline CDR1 SGHNT, CDR2 YYREEE (reference sequence). The CDR3 is made up of 12 amino acids. CDR3: CARSLYNNEQFF. Written as DNA, the CDR3 is TGTGCCCGCAGCTTATACAACAATGAGCAGTTCTTC.

This clonotype was seen more than once but under ten times. This chain links TRBV6-2 or TRBV6-3 with TRBJ2-5, with D perhaps TRBD1 (6 bases). Trimming cost V 6 bases and J 1 base, with 12 bases left between them. CDR1 and CDR2 from the germline V gene are MNHEY and SVGEGT. The CDR3 loop spans 14 amino acids. CDR3 loop: CASRLRGSQETQYF. CDR3 nucleotides: TGTGCCAGCAGGCTAAGGGGGAGCCAAGAGACCCAGTACTTC.

This clonotype has only a few counts. This sequence joins TRBV25-1 and TRBJ2-3; 9 bases align to TRBD1. Trimming removed 7 bases from V and 0 bases from J; junction bases left unmatched: 5. The CDR3 has 15 residues. Germline lookup yields CDR1 MGHDK and CDR2 SYGVNS. The CDR3: CASNTGGGSTDTQYF. DNA of the CDR3: TGTGCCAGCAACACAGGGGGCGGAAGCACAGATACGCAGTATTTT.

This sequence joins TRBV27 and TRBJ2-7; no definite D call. The DNA end lines up better with TRBJ2-1; the J call may be wrong. The germline V gene has CDR1 MNHEY and CDR2 SMNVEV (reference sequence). The CDR3 length is 11 residues. The CDR3 here is CASSFGVEQFF. The CDR3 coding sequence is TGTGCCAGCAGTTTTGGAGTTGAGCAGTTCTTC.

A note on this clonotype: At one of its ends the junction is not consistent with the germline gene, which may arise from a read error. The V call is TRBV7-3, the J call TRBJ2-3; no reliable D call. CDR1 and CDR2 from the germline V gene are SGHTA and FQGTGA. There are 12 residues in the CDR3. This CDR3 is CARSLGRDTQYF. The CDR3 coding sequence is TGTGCCCGCAGCTTAGGGCGAGATACGCAGTATTTT.

The chain uses TRBV6-5 and TRBJ1-2, with TRBD1 matching 8 bases. The CDR3 extends over 15 amino acids. Trimming at V came to 2 bases and at J to 6 bases, leaving 8 bases not matched to a gene. Germline lookup yields CDR1 MNHEY and CDR2 SVGAGI. The chain's CDR3 is CASSYTQGAADGYTF. The CDR3 coding sequence is TGTGCCAGCAGTTACACCCAGGGGGCTGCGGATGGCTACACCTTC.

The chain carries TRBV6-2 or TRBV6-3 and TRBJ1-1; no definite D call. The V end was cut by 7 bases, the J end by 3 bases, with 18 bases between. The CDR3 consists of 15 residues. Germline-derived CDR1 and CDR2 are MNHEY and SVGEGT. In DNA, the CDR3 is TGTGCCAGCATTCCCGCAACAGTATTATACACTGAAGCTTTCTTT. Residues: CASIPATVLYTEAFF.

V usage is TRBV27 and J usage is TRBJ2-7; a possible D gene is TRBD2 (5 bases). The germline V gene has CDR1 MNHEY and CDR2 SMNVEV (reference sequence). The CDR3 has 14 amino acids. Trimming removed 3 bases at V and 3 bases at J, with 12 bases between. CDR3 sequence: CASSFLGALYEQYF. The CDR3 DNA reads TGTGCCAGCAGTTTCCTGGGAGCCCTCTACGAGCAGTACTTC.

As to this clonotype: One end of the junction is discordant with germline, which a read error may explain. The rearrangement uses TRBV4-1 and TRBJ2-1, with D perhaps matching TRBD2 (6 bases). The germline V gene encodes CDR1 MGHRA and CDR2 YSYEKL. This CDR3 is 15 amino acids long. The CDR3 DNA reads as TGCGCCGGCAGCCAAGACGGGAGAGAGAGCAATGAGCAGTTCTTC. This gives the protein CAGSQDGRESNEQFF.

The chain has TRBV4-1 and TRBJ1-2; the D gene is possibly TRBD1 (6 bases). CDR1 is MGHRA, CDR2 YSYEKL, per germline. Deletions cut 0 bases from V and 0 bases from J, with 11 bases between. The CDR3 spans 16 residues. The CDR3 sequence is CASSQDRDNPNYGYTF. In DNA form, the CDR3 reads TGCGCCAGCAGCCAAGACCGGGACAACCCTAACTATGGCTACACCTTC.

The table lists this clonotype with a few counts. V usage is TRBV4-1 and J usage is TRBJ1-3; D ambiguous. Germline V lookup: CDR1 MGHRA, CDR2 YSYEKL. The CDR3 is made up of 15 amino acids. The V and J ends lost 3 bases and 4 bases respectively, with 13 bases between them. CDR3 sequence: CASSQSRESGNTIYF. The CDR3 DNA sequence: TGCGCCAGCAGCCAGTCGCGGGAGTCCGGAAACACCATATATTTT.

V gene TRBV29-1 combines with J gene TRBJ2-3; TRBD1 matches 10 bases. The length of the CDR3 is 15 residues. Germline CDR1 is SQVTM and CDR2 is ANQGSEA. After removal of 6 bases from V and 0 bases from J, the junction contained 6 bases not matched to a gene. This CDR3 is CSVDRQGASTDTQYF. CDR3 nucleotide sequence: TGCAGCGTCGATCGACAGGGGGCTAGCACAGATACGCAGTATTTT.

CDR3: CASSPRKNIQYF. Here the CDR3 DNA reads TGTGCCAGCAGTCCGAGAAAGAACATTCAGTACTTC. The V call is TRBV28, the J call TRBJ2-4; no definite D call. Trimming stripped 5 bases from V and 7 bases from J, with 9 bases between. CDR3 length: 12 residues. Germline loops: CDR1 MDHEN, CDR2 SYDVKM.

This clonotype showed up many times. This rearrangement joins TRBV7-8 to TRBJ1-4; D remains ambiguous. V was cut by 5 bases and J by 7 bases, with 8 bases left in between. The CDR3 is made up of 12 amino acids. The germline CDR1 and CDR2 sequences are SGHVS and FQNEAQ. The CDR3 DNA is TGTGCCAGCAGCCTCGATAGTGAAAAACTGTTTTTT. This encodes CASSLDSEKLFF. The full variable domain, its missing parts supplied by reference TRBV7-8 and TRBJ1-4, is GAGVSQSPRYKVAKRGQDVALRCDPISGHVSLFWYQQALGQGPEFLTYFQNEAQLDKSGLPSDRFFAERPEGSVSTLKIQRTQQEDSAVYLCASSLDSEKLFFGSGTQLSVL.

A remark on this clonotype: No conserved phenylalanine or tryptophan is present at the end of the CDR3, so a read error is the likely explanation. The V gene is TRBV6-2 or TRBV6-3, the J gene TRBJ2-1, with TRBD1 matching over 7 bases. The CDR3 sequence is 14 residues long. The ends lost 5 bases at V and 8 bases at J; junction bases unmatched: 9. Germline V gene lookup returns CDR1 MNHEY and CDR2 SVGEGT. The CDR3 sequence is CASSQRQGLDEQFI. The CDR3 bases are TGTGCCAGCAGTCAACGACAGGGCCTGGATGAGCAGTTCATC.

The gene calls are TRBV10-1 and TRBJ2-1; tentatively, D is TRBD1 (6 bases). The V end was cut by 1 base, the J end by 10 bases, with 17 bases between. Germline V lookup: CDR1 WNHNN, CDR2 SYGVQD (reference sequence). The CDR3 loop spans 15 amino acids. CDR3 sequence reads: CASSEFQGSRIEQFF. CDR3 bases: TGCGCCAGCAGTGAGTTCCAGGGGTCTCGGATCGAGCAGTTCTTC.

This clonotype was recorded many times. The rearrangement joins TRBV20-1 to TRBJ2-5, with a tentative D call TRBD2 (6 bases). This CDR3 spans 19 amino acids. Per germline, CDR1 DFQATT and CDR2 SNEGSKA (reference sequence). Trimming stripped 0 bases from V and 1 base from J, with 24 bases between. CDR3 sequence: CSARDFDLRGIDTQETQYF. CDR3 DNA: TGCAGTGCTAGAGATTTCGACCTTCGCGGGATTGATACCCAAGAGACCCAGTACTTC.

The sample holds one count of this clonotype. A much larger clonotype is one base distant, so this may be a read error. The chain combines TRBV27 with TRBJ2-7, with D maybe TRBD2 (7 bases). V gave up 5 bases and J gave up 2 bases, with 19 bases separating them. This CDR3 comprises 16 residues. Germline V gene lookup returns CDR1 MNHEY and CDR2 SMNVEV (reference sequence). In DNA form, the CDR3 reads TGTGCCAGCAGTCTAACCCCTAGGGGGGGGGCCTACGAGCAGTACTTC. This codes for CASSLTPRGGAYEQYF.

The chain recombines TRBV4-2 with TRBJ2-3; unclear D gene. Germline values: CDR1 LGHNA, CDR2 YNFKEQ. V was cut by 3 bases and J by 5 bases, with 3 bases left in between. The CDR3 runs to 11 residues. The DNA of the CDR3 is TGTGCCAGCAGCCACAAAGATACGCAGTATTTT. It translates to CASSHKDTQYF.

This clonotype was seen more than once but under ten times. The chain has TRBV20-1 and TRBJ2-4, with D tentatively TRBD2 (6 bases). This CDR3 has 15 residues. In germline, CDR1 is DFQATT, CDR2 SNEGSKA (reference sequence). Trimming shortened V by 6 bases and J by 0 bases, and 15 bases separated the two germline ends. CDR3: CSAARGGIAKNIQYF. DNA of the CDR3: TGCAGTGCGGCTCGTGGGGGGATAGCCAAAAACATTCAGTACTTC.